This T cell receptor (beta chain) was recorded in a study of cytomegalovirus exposure and HLA in healthy donors. The method was immunoSEQ multiplex PCR; TCRdb's version includes in-frame clones alone and lacks a portion of them. The sample includes roughly 62,000 clones, roughly 94% of them seen just once. About this clone: Its matching antigen is unknown.

The V gene's germline CDR1 is GTSNPN and CDR2 SVGIG (reference sequence). Unmatched junction bases numbered 5, after V lost 3 bases and J lost 0 bases. The CDR3 extends over 15 amino acids. Study observations and caveats: Cytomegalovirus-associated TCR beta chains were listed, numbering 164. Reports showed the classifier diagnosing cytomegalovirus status with high specificity and sensitivity. In the 130 or so validation repertoires, about 94% of cluster scores exceeded 0, per a later analysis.

The chain uses TRBV30 and TRBJ2-1; 7 bases agree with TRBD2. The source material was PBMCs. The origin of this receptor is a man aged 18 to 30 in good health and CMV-seronegative. The CDR3 DNA reads as TGTGCCTGGAGCCGAGGCGGGAGCTCCTACAATGAGCAGTTCTTC. It yields the protein CAWSRGGSSYNEQFF.